This T cell receptor (beta chain) came from a study of blood T cells in healthy people across ages. V dropped 6 bases and J dropped 0 bases, with 13 bases sitting between them. The CDR3 has 15 residues. Germline V gives CDR1 MNHEY, CDR2 SVGAGI. Together with a sample-barcoded 5' primer, a J-beta primer mix was included in a second PCR lasting about 6 to 11 cycles. TCRdb used MiXCR to reprocess the 5' RACE reads, holding one entry per CDR3 protein. The sample lists about 750,000 distinct CDR3 sequences, roughly 50% seen once, with approximately 41% in the top ten. The sequence was obtained from a man older than 75 in good health. The V gene is TRBV6-5, the J gene TRBJ2-3, with D perhaps assigned TRBD1 or TRBD2 (5 bases each). Sequenced: blood. The CDR3 nucleotides are TGTGCCAGCAGCTTGCTGGGGGAGAGCACAGATACGCAGTATTTT. Protein sequence: CASSLLGESTDTQYF.